This TCR beta chain was sequenced in a study of blood T cell repertoires in COVID-19 (dated by TCRdb to 2020 to 2022). As for the study more broadly: Samples from collaborators originated in the United States, Italy and Spain and spanned both the acute and convalescent phases of COVID-19. The material from the prospective study consisted of cDNA or gDNA derived from T cells, B-cell-depleted T cells, or PBMCs. Deeply sampled blood TCRbeta repertoires from subjects exposed to, actively infected with, or recovered from COVID-19 were included in the dataset. The repertoires were released in a freely available public database meant as a resource for research on the immune response to SARS-CoV-2. The samples were drawn from two sources: the first 160 participants of the ongoing ImmuneRACE study, and over 950 subjects contributed by 6 global collaborators. A de-identified subject ID, COVID-19 status, age in years and sex were almost always included in the sample metadata. Where available, HLA class I and class II types were taken from metadata supplied by the sample provider and were not determined by assay-based typing. Overall study results and their limits: Clinical and demographic metadata were provided uncurated, with the amount varying by source and participant.

Worth noting for this clone: The antigen this receptor binds is unknown. No clone much larger than this one lies a single base away; base qualities are absent.

The germline V gene (reference sequence) yields LNHDA for CDR1 and SQIVND for CDR2. V and J are truncated by 6 bases and 6 bases respectively, leaving an intervening sequence of 20 bases. The CDR3 runs 16 amino acids, cysteine and phenylalanine included. The retained sequence is limited to the CDR3, 48 bases, with the frame set at the first base. Whole blood was collected in K2EDTA tubes by collaborating institutions according to the institutions' own protocols. For TCRbeta analysis, collaborator samples were shipped as frozen whole blood, as isolated PBMCs, or as DNA extracted from either sample type. TCRbeta CDR3 regions were amplified from genomic DNA using the immunoSEQ Assay, a bias-controlled multiplex PCR. On the authors' methods: The number of nucleated cells in each sample was estimated from the amplification of reference gene primers within the assay. To quantify the absolute abundance of each unique TCRbeta CDR3 rearrangement, sequence reads were collapsed and filtered. For each sample, productive Simpson clonality was calculated as the square root of Simpson's diversity index across productive rearrangements. Imported from immuneACCESS, the table was reduced by TCRdb to in-frame sequences with V and J called. These copies leave out some clones; in studies compared against another copy, an unresolved V gene accounts for under half, and the cause of the remainder is not known. D and trimming were read from the DNA, whereas the V and J calls and clone size are those reported in that table. This sample comprises 100,000 to 150,000 clones, 60% to 80% of them detected only once. Approximately 1.9% of the sample is held by the ten biggest clonotypes.

This TCR came from a woman between 70 and 85 years old with acute or convalescent COVID-19. The receptor chain draws on TRBV19 and TRBJ2-2; D gene: possibly TRBD1, on 5 matching bases. Sequenced input: peripheral blood. The CDR3 sequence is CASSAFSWGGAGELFF. The DNA sequence is given as TGTGCCAGTAGCGCTTTCTCGTGGGGCGGTGCCGGGGAGCTGTTTTTT.